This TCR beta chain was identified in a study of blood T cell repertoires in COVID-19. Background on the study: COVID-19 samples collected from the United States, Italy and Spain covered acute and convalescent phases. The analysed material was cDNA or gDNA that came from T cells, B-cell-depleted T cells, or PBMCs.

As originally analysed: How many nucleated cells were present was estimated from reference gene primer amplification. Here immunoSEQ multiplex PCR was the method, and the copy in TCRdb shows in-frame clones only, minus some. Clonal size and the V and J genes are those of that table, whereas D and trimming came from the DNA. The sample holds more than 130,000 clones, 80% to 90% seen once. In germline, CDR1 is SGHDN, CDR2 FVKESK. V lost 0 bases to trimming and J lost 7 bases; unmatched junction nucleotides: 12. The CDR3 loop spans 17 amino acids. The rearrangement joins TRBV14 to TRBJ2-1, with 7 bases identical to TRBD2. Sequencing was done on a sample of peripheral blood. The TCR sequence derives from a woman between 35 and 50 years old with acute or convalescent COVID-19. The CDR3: CASSQDSGLADWNEQFF. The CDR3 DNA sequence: TGTGCCAGCAGCCAAGATTCAGGGCTAGCGGACTGGAATGAGCAGTTCTTC.